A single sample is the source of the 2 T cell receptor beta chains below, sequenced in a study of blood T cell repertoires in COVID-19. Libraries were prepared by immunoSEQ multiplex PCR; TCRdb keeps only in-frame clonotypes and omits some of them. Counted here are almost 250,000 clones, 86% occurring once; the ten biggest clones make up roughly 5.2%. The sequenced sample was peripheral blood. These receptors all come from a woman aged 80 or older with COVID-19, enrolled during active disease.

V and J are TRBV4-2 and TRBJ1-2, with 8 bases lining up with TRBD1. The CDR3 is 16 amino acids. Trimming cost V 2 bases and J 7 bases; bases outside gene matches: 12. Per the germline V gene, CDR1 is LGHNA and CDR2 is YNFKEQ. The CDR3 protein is CASSQTGTGTTGGYTF. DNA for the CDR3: TGTGCCAGCAGCCAAACCGGGACAGGAACCACGGGTGGCTACACCTTC.

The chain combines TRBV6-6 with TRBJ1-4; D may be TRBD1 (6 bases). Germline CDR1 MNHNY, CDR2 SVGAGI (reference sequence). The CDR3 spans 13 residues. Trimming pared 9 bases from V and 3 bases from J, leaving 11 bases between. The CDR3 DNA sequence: TGTGCCAGTCGGACAGTCTCTAATGAAAAACTGTTTTTT. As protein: CASRTVSNEKLFF.